This record looks at one T cell receptor (beta chain) sequence and its context. This sample was taken from a study of immune evolution from preneoplasia to lung adenocarcinoma. Clones were read by immunoSEQ multiplex PCR, and TCRdb kept only the in-frame ones, dropping some. The profile shows about 26,000 clones, less than 80% of them singletons. V gave up 7 bases and J gave up 2 bases, with 8 bases separating them. There are 13 residues in the CDR3. Germline loops: CDR1 MNHNS, CDR2 SASEGT. The chain uses TRBV6-1 and TRBJ2-2; no reliable D call. The sample was FFPE invasive lung adenocarcinoma tissue. This TCR was recovered from a person in their 60s with invasive lung adenocarcinoma. Some clones in this sample may be carry-over from other donors' samples. The CDR3 region is CASKGRNTGELFF. CDR3 nucleotides: TGTGCCAGCAAGGGAAGAAACACCGGGGAGCTGTTTTTT.